Sequencing of this T cell receptor (beta chain) was carried out in a study of T cell changes during pregnancy in multiple sclerosis. Trimming left V 3 bases short and J 10 bases short, with 7 bases between. The germline gives CDR1 SGHTA, CDR2 FQGNSA. This CDR3 is built from 12 residues. TCRdb keeps only in-frame clones here, not all; method: immunoSEQ multiplex PCR. The top ten hold more than 0.9% of the sample, which has tens of thousands of clones, about 90% seen once. The V call is TRBV7-2, the J call TRBJ1-6, with unresolved D. The clonotype comes from a female donor in good health, enrolled as a control in a pregnancy study. The input for sequencing was peripheral blood, taken after pregnancy. The CDR3 sequence is CASSFISSPLHF. The CDR3 bases are TGTGCCAGCAGCTTTATTTCGTCACCCCTCCACTTT. The variable domain in full, completed from reference TRBV7-2 and TRBJ1-6, reads GAGVSQSPSNKVTEKGKDVELRCDPISGHTALYWYRQSLGQGLEFLIYFQGNSAPDKSGLPSDRFSAERTGGSVSTLTIQRTQQEDSAVYLCASSFISSPLHFGNGTRLTVT.